This T cell receptor beta chain was captured in a study of T-cell memory formation after mild COVID-19. On this clonotype: Its antigen is unidentified.

MiXCR, applied by TCRdb to the 5' RACE reads, yields one record per CDR3 protein. The sample shows about 410,000 distinct CDR3 sequences, roughly 18% of them seen only once. Study conclusions and caveats: The study found contracting CD4+ clones mainly in CM and EM and contracting CD8+ clones in EMRA. The study detected some responding clones in pre-infection memory, suggesting cross-reactive memory joined.

CDR3 length equals 14 residues. Germline V gene lookup returns CDR1 LNHNV and CDR2 YYDKDF (reference sequence). Trimming removed 1 base at V and 8 bases at J, with 12 bases between. The TCR comes from a man younger than 35 who had mild COVID-19 (a few samples of this study predate the infection). Cell type and time point are not known. The sample comprised PBMCs or a T cell subset sorted from them (not recorded which). The chain is built from TRBV15 and TRBJ2-1, with a possible D match to TRBD2 (5 bases). The CDR3 sequence is CATSRGPGVDEQFF. As DNA, the CDR3 is TGTGCCACCAGCAGAGGTCCCGGGGTCGATGAGCAGTTCTTC.